This T cell receptor beta chain is drawn from a study of T cell responses to AZD1222 COVID-19 vaccine. The protocol was immunoSEQ multiplex PCR, while the TCRdb copy is restricted to in-frame clones and leaves out a portion. The table records some 110,000 clones, about 90% of them present only once. CDR3 length: 11 amino acids. V was clipped by 0 bases and J by 8 bases, with 7 bases between them. Germline lookup yields CDR1 GTSNPN and CDR2 SVGIG (reference sequence). This sequence originates from an adult who received the AZD1222 COVID-19 vaccine. The genes are TRBV30 and TRBJ1-2; D gene unclear. The starting material was peripheral blood, obtained 28 days after the second AZD1222 dose. DNA of the CDR3: TGTGCCTGGAGTGTATCTTGGGGCTACACCTTC. It yields the protein CAWSVSWGYTF.